The 2 T cell receptor beta chains below were found in one sample sequenced in a study of neurological immune-mediated disorders. TCRdb independently ran MiXCR on the 5' RACE reads; one entry per CDR3 protein. Of around 62,000 distinct CDR3 sequences listed, approximately 4.1% are singletons. Sequences were obtained from PBMCs. All receptors come from a man aged 50 to 59 with multiple sclerosis.

This clonotype was observed at least ten times. The rearrangement joins TRBV5-1 to TRBJ2-7; D gene uncertain. Germline values: CDR1 SGHRS, CDR2 YFSETQ. Trimming left V 0 bases short and J 0 bases short, with 7 bases between. There are 14 residues in the CDR3. DNA of the CDR3: TGCGCCAGCAGCTTGGCCAGGTTCTCCTACGAGCAGTACTTC. This encodes CASSLARFSYEQYF.

This clonotype was observed many times. The chain employs TRBV18 and TRBJ1-1; D is unresolved. Germline CDR1 is KGHSH and CDR2 is LQKENI. Deletions cut 3 bases from V and 2 bases from J, with 10 bases between. This CDR3 contains 14 residues. DNA of the CDR3: TGTGCCAGCTCACCTAGTATCGACAACACTGAAGCTTTCTTT. Protein sequence: CASSPSIDNTEAFF.